This paragraph covers one TCR beta chain sequence. Study members were between 18 and 89 years old and lived in 20 to 30 US regions. Membership in each cohort depended on participant-reported clinical history. These data are taken from a study of blood T cell repertoires in COVID-19. The wider study: Sites across the United States, Italy and Spain contributed samples from acute and convalescent COVID-19. Sample material is recorded as cDNA or gDNA derived from T cells, B-cell-depleted T cells, or PBMCs.

V trimming: 6 bases; J trimming: 1 base; junction bases outside the gene matches: 6. This CDR3 has 14 amino acids. Germline V gene lookup returns CDR1 SNHLY and CDR2 FYNNEI. Produced via immunoSEQ multiplex PCR; TCRdb's table is partial and in-frame only. The data hold about 240,000 clones, with about 90% observed a single time. This receptor was obtained from a middle-aged woman with acute COVID-19. J is TRBJ2-7 and V is TRBV2; 7 bases align to TRBD2. The sequenced sample consisted of PBMCs or T cells enriched from blood (not recorded which). The CDR3 reads CASSLAGSSYEQYF. In DNA form, the CDR3 reads TGTGCCAGCAGCTTAGCGGGTTCATCCTACGAGCAGTACTTC.